The next 7 T cell receptor beta chains were all read from a single sample in a study of vaccination effects on CD4 cells after COVID-19. No antigen has been identified for these receptors. Clones were read by immunoSEQ multiplex PCR, and TCRdb kept only the in-frame ones, dropping some. Seen here are about 69,000 clones, about 67% observed once, and the top ten hold roughly 1.6%. Prior to sequencing, the ViraFEST assay stimulated PBMC with viral peptide pools, which expanded the antigen-specific CD4+ T cells. CD4+ T cells were isolated after nine to ten days of culture. All study participants received two doses of BNT162b2 or mRNA-1273 vaccine. Sequencing used CD4+ T cells from PBMCs cultured with HCoV-229E spike peptides, obtained after COVID-19 vaccination. All receptors come from a human donor who received a COVID-19 vaccine.

The chain carries TRBV19 and TRBJ2-5; 7 bases map to TRBD1. V shed 5 bases and J 8 bases; nucleotides not matched to a gene: 14. Germline CDR1 and CDR2: LNHDA and SQIVND (reference sequence). This CDR3 is built from 15 residues. CDR3 nucleotides: TGTGCCAGTAGTCCAGGGGGAAGTAGGTGGGAAACCCAGTACTTC. It encodes CASSPGGSRWETQYF.

V gene TRBV6-5 combines with J gene TRBJ1-6; 7 bases are a match to TRBD1. Germline trimming cut 6 bases from V and 11 bases from J; bases unmatched to any gene: 10. The CDR3 consists of 14 residues. Germline V gene data show CDR1 as MNHEY and CDR2 as SVGAGI. CDR3 DNA: TGTGCCAGCAGCGATTACAGGGGAGAAGCACCCCTCCACTTT. Protein product: CASSDYRGEAPLHF.

The V call is TRBV18, the J call TRBJ2-1, with TRBD2 matching 11 bases. This CDR3 comprises 17 residues. The V and J ends lost 8 bases and 5 bases, in that order; junction bases with no gene match: 14. Germline values: CDR1 KGHSH, CDR2 LQKENI. The CDR3 loop reads CASNPSGGTSINNEQFF. CDR3 bases: TGTGCCAGCAACCCTAGCGGGGGGACCTCTATTAACAATGAGCAGTTCTTC.

V and J are TRBV6-2 or TRBV6-3 and TRBJ1-2; 7 positions agree with TRBD1. J gave up 4 bases and V 5 bases, and 7 bases lay outside the gene matches. CDR1 MNHEY and CDR2 SVGEGT come from the germline V gene. The CDR3 has 14 amino acids. CDR3 loop: CASSQTGSGYGYTF. In nucleotides, the CDR3 is TGTGCCAGCAGTCAGACAGGGTCTGGCTATGGCTACACCTTC.

The chain couples TRBV10-2 to TRBJ1-5; D call uncertain. Trimming removed 4 bases at V and 2 bases at J, with 12 bases between. Per the germline V gene, CDR1 is WSHSY and CDR2 is SAAADI. CDR3 size: 15 residues. CDR3 in amino acids: CASSAEGRGNQPQHF. The CDR3 DNA follows: TGCGCCAGCAGTGCCGAGGGAAGGGGCAATCAGCCCCAGCATTTT.

The chain joins TRBV28 to TRBJ2-1, with D possibly being TRBD2 (6 bases). The CDR3 consists of 16 residues. Germline CDR1 and CDR2: MDHEN and SYDVKM. V was shortened by 5 bases and J by 6 bases, with 20 bases between the two germline ends. The CDR3 nucleotides read TGTGCCAGCAGTCCCGTACTAGCAGCGGGCTCCAATGAGCAGTTCTTC. This encodes CASSPVLAAGSNEQFF.

The J gene is TRBJ2-1, the V gene TRBV7-2, with TRBD2 matching 7 bases. Germline V gene lookup returns CDR1 SGHTA and CDR2 FQGNSA. With V trimmed by 1 base and J by 2 bases, 2 bases remained unmatched. The CDR3 spans 15 residues. The CDR3 spells CASSLGGLPYNEQFF. CDR3 coding DNA: TGTGCCAGCAGCTTAGGGGGACTACCCTACAATGAGCAGTTCTTC.